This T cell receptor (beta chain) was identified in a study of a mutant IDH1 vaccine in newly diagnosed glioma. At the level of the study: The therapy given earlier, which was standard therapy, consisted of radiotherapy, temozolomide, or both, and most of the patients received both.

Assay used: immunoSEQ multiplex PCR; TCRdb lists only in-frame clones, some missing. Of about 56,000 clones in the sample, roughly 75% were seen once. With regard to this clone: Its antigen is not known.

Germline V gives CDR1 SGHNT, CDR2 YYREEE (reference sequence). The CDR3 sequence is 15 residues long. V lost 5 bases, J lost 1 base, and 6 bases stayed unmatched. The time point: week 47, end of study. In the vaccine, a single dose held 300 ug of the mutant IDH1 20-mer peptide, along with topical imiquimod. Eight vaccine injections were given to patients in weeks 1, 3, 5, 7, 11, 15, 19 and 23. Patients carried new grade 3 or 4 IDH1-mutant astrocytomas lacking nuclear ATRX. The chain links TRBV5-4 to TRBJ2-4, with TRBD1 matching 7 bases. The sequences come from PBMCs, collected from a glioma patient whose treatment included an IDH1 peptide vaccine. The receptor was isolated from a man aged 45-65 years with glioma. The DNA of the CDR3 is TGTGCCAGCAGGATCGACAGGGACGCCAAAAACATTCAGTACTTC. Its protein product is CASRIDRDAKNIQYF.